This T cell receptor (beta chain) stems from a study of T cells expressing NK-cell markers. As for the study in general: Sorted CD3+CD56+NKG2C+, CD3+CD56+NKG2C- and CD3+CD56-NKG2C+ T cells provided the TCR beta repertoires.

Germline V gene sequence: CDR1 ENHRY, CDR2 SYGVKD. This CDR3 has 13 amino acids. Concerning this clonotype itself: Its specificity is not known.

General study results and limits: In several donors, dominant NKG2C+ clonotypes were about 1.0-7.5% of CD8+ T cells. A handful of donors showed these clonotypes also leading the CD3+CD56-NKG2C+ fraction.

The cDNA for TCR beta came from 5'RACE template switching with UMIs. No DNA is given; TCRdb re-called the 5' RACE reads and lists each CDR3 protein once. This sample's table reports approximately 420,000 distinct CDR3 sequences. The receptor's source is a woman aged 45 to 65 in good health. The V call is TRBV10-3, the J call TRBJ2-1. Sequencing input: blood T cells: a sorted CD56 or NKG2C T cell subset, CD4+ or CD8+ T cells, or bulk PBMC T cells (not recorded which). This CDR3 is CAILSDTNNEQFF.